These 12 T cell receptor beta chains were sequenced from one sample in a study of blood T cell repertoires in COVID-19. Assay used: immunoSEQ multiplex PCR; TCRdb lists only in-frame clones, some missing. The sample has about 340,000 clones; about 88% are singletons. Sequences were obtained from peripheral blood. These receptors all stem from a woman aged 55-70 years with COVID-19, enrolled during active disease.

This rearrangement joins TRBV29-1 to TRBJ2-3, with D perhaps TRBD2 (6 bases). Germline V CDR1 and CDR2: SQVTM, ANQGSEA. Between the trimmed V and J ends, which lost 7 bases and 6 bases, there was a span of 20 bases. The CDR3 totals 14 residues. The CDR3 here is CSGGRGEVLDTQYF. Written as DNA, the CDR3 is TGCAGCGGCGGGCGCGGGGAGGTTCTCGATACGCAGTATTTT.

This clone has just one count. This chain links TRBV19 with TRBJ1-5, with TRBD1 matching 9 bases. The germline CDR1 and CDR2 sequences are LNHDA and SQIVND (reference sequence). The CDR3 totals 14 residues. The V gene end was trimmed by 6 bases and the J gene end by 7 bases; junction bases not matched to a gene: 7. The CDR3 loop is CASRYRGRRQPQHF. As DNA, the CDR3 is TGTGCCAGTAGATACAGGGGGCGACGCCAGCCCCAGCATTTT.

The J gene is TRBJ2-1, the V gene TRBV9; 11 bases match TRBD2. The germline CDR1 and CDR2 sequences are SGDLS and YYNGEE. This CDR3 has 15 residues. The J segment lost 4 bases and the V segment lost 2 bases, leaving 2 bases of the junction unmatched. CDR3 nucleotide sequence: TGTGCCAGCAGCGTCACTAGCGGGGGTTACAATGAGCAGTTCTTC. Translated, it gives CASSVTSGGYNEQFF.

J is TRBJ2-1 and V is TRBV7-9; 7 positions match TRBD1. The CDR3 is made up of 14 amino acids. Trimming at V came to 5 bases and at J to 8 bases, leaving 9 bases not matched to a gene. Germline assignment: CDR1 SEHNR and CDR2 FQNEAQ (reference sequence). CDR3 residues: CASSRPRGGHEQFF. The CDR3 DNA is TGTGCCAGCAGCCGCCCTAGAGGGGGCCATGAGCAGTTCTTC. Full variable domain (missing parts from reference TRBV7-9 and TRBJ2-1): DTGVSQNPRHKITKRGQNVTFRCDPISEHNRLYWYRQTLGQGPEFLTYFQNEAQLEKSRLLSDRFSAERPKGSFSTLEIQRTEQGDSAMYLCASSRPRGGHEQFFGPGTRLTVL.

The genes are TRBV19 and TRBJ1-2; 9 nucleotides line up with TRBD1. The CDR3 contains 15 residues. Trimming cost V 5 bases and J 7 bases; bases outside gene matches: 11. Germline V lookup: CDR1 LNHDA, CDR2 SQIVND (reference sequence). CDR3 nucleotides: TGTGCCAGTAGTGGGCCGGGACAGGGATTCTTTGGCTACACCTTC. Protein sequence: CASSGPGQGFFGYTF.

The table lists this clone with a few counts. The gene calls are TRBV2 and TRBJ2-6; D is ambiguous. Trimming removed 5 bases from V and 2 bases from J, with 4 bases in between. The V gene's germline CDR1 is SNHLY and CDR2 FYNNEI. CDR3 length equals 13 residues. This CDR3 reads CASSPTGANVLTF. The DNA of the CDR3 is TGTGCCAGCAGTCCCACTGGGGCCAACGTCCTGACTTTC.

CDR3 protein: CASSRTGLGSPLHF. The CDR3 nucleotides read TGTGCCAGCAGCAGGACAGGGCTGGGGTCACCCCTCCACTTT. The chain recombines TRBV11-2 with TRBJ1-6; 8 nucleotides agree with TRBD1. Germline CDR1 SGHAT, CDR2 FQNNGV. Germline trimming cut 5 bases from V and 10 bases from J; bases unmatched to any gene: 7. The CDR3 length is 14 residues.

This chain connects TRBV7-9 to TRBJ1-6, with D unclear. Deletions cut 4 bases from V and 8 bases from J, with 9 bases between. This CDR3 is built from 13 residues. The V gene's germline CDR1 is SEHNR and CDR2 FQNEAQ (reference sequence). Here the CDR3 reads CASSSNGDSPLHF. Here the CDR3 DNA reads TGTGCCAGCAGCTCCAACGGGGATTCACCCCTCCACTTT. Filled out from reference TRBV7-9 and TRBJ1-6, the complete variable domain reads DTGVSQNPRHKITKRGQNVTFRCDPISEHNRLYWYRQTLGQGPEFLTYFQNEAQLEKSRLLSDRFSAERPKGSFSTLEIQRTEQGDSAMYLCASSSNGDSPLHFGNGTRLTVT.

The rearrangement uses TRBV6-6 and TRBJ2-7, with 7 positions matching TRBD1. Germline assignment: CDR1 MNHNY and CDR2 SVGAGI (reference sequence). This CDR3 contains 13 residues. The junction had 3 bases not matched to a gene; V was cut back by 5 bases and J by 2 bases. The CDR3 region is CASSTDRAYEQYF. In nucleotides, the CDR3 is TGTGCCAGCAGTACAGACAGGGCCTACGAGCAGTACTTC.

With regard to this clone: This sample includes further DNA sequences coding for the same CDR3. The rearrangement joins TRBV18 to TRBJ1-2; D is uncertain. Germline V gene sequence: CDR1 KGHSH, CDR2 LQKENI. V lost 3 bases to trimming and J lost 8 bases, with 16 bases between them. The CDR3 spans 14 residues. CDR3 nucleotides: TGTGCCAGCTCACCCGGTACCGGGATAGGGGGCTACACCTTC. This codes for CASSPGTGIGGYTF.

The V gene is TRBV5-1, the J gene TRBJ2-7; TRBD2 might be the D (6 bases). Per the germline V gene, CDR1 is SGHRS and CDR2 is YFSETQ. Trimming removed 4 bases from V and 2 bases from J, with 19 bases in between. This CDR3 comprises 16 residues. CDR3 bases: TGCGCCAGCAGCCCCCAGACCGCTCCGGGGGCCTACGAGCAGTACTTC. Its translation is CASSPQTAPGAYEQYF.

V gene TRBV2 combines with J gene TRBJ2-6; 7 positions agree with TRBD1. The CDR3 extends over 15 amino acids. V lost 6 bases, J lost 4 bases, and 6 bases stayed unmatched. Per germline, CDR1 SNHLY and CDR2 FYNNEI. CDR3 residues: CASRETGDGANVLTF. Written as DNA, the CDR3 is TGTGCCAGCAGAGAAACAGGGGACGGGGCCAACGTCCTGACTTTC. Filled out from reference TRBV2 and TRBJ2-6, the complete variable domain reads EPEVTQTPSHQVTQMGQEVILRCVPISNHLYFYWYRQILGQKVEFLVSFYNNEISEKSEIFDDQFSVERPDGSNFTLKIRSTKLEDSAMYFCASRETGDGANVLTFGAGSRLTVL.